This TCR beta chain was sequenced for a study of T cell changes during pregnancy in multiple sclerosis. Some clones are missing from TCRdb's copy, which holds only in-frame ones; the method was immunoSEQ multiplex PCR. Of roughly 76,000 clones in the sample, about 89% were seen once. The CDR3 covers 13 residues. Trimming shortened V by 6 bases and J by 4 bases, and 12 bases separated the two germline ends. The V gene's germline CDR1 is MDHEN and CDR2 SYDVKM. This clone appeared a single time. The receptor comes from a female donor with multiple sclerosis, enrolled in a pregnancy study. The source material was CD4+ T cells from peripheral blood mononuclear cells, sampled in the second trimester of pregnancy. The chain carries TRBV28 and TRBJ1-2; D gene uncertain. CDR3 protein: CASRSPGTYGYTF. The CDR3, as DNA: TGTGCCAGCAGATCGCCAGGAACCTATGGCTACACCTTC.